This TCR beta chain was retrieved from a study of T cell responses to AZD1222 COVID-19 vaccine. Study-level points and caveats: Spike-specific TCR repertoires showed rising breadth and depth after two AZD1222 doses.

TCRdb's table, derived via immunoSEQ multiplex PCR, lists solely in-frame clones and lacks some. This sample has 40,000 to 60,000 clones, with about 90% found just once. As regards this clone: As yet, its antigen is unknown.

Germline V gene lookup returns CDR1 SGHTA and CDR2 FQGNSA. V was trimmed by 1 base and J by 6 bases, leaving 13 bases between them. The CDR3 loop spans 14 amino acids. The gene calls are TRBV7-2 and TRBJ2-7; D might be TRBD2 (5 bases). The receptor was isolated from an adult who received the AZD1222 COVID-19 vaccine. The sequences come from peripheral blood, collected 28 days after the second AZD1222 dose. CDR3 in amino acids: CASSLGGRPTEQYF. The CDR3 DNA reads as TGTGCCAGCAGCTTAGGTGGGAGACCGACCGAGCAGTACTTC.